One sample yielded the 26 T cell receptor beta chains listed below, sequenced in a study of CXCR3-negative and CXCR3-positive naive CD8 T cells. Their recognized antigens are unknown. 5' RACE with UMI labels generated the TRB cDNA libraries. No DNA is given; TCRdb re-called the 5' RACE reads and lists each CDR3 protein once. The repertoire shows some 60,000 distinct CDR3 sequences; the top ten hold 0.5% to 0.6%. Study-wide results and caveats: Researchers report that CXCR3-positive naive cells carry more hydrophobic TRB CDR3s than CXCR3-negative naive cells.

The sample comprised naive CXCR3+ CD8+ T cells from blood. As for subset: CD45RO-CCR7+CD27+CD95- naive CD8+ T cells expressing CXCR3 (TNR3+). These receptors were collected from a human donor in good health. Some clones in this sample may be carry-over from other donors' samples.

By frequency, this clonotype registers medium-sized. Here the CDR3 reads CSARDGGLNSPLHF. The genes are TRBV20-1 and TRBJ1-6; TCRdb outputs TRBD1, but without DNA this stays unchecked. CDR3 length: 14 residues. Germline values: CDR1 DFQATT, CDR2 SNEGSKA (reference sequence).

CDR3 sequence reads: CASSQTGSGGAYEQFF. V and J are TRBV7-3 and TRBJ2-1; TCRdb proposes TRBD2, but this gene call is untestable without DNA. The V gene's germline CDR1 is SGHTA and CDR2 FQGTGA. This CDR3 is built from 16 residues.

The genes are TRBV28 and TRBJ2-3; TCRdb's D call, TRBD2, is unchecked because there is no DNA. The germline gives CDR1 MDHEN, CDR2 SYDVKM. The CDR3 has 16 residues. CDR3 sequence reads: CASSLSTGRATDTQYF. The full variable domain, completed using reference TRBV28 and TRBJ2-3, is DVKVTQSSRYLVKRTGEKVFLECVQDMDHENMFWYRQDPGLGLRLIYFSYDVKMKEKGDIPEGYSVSREKKERFSLILESASTNQTSMYLCASSLSTGRATDTQYFGPGTRLTVL.

This chain links TRBV29-1 with TRBJ2-5; TCRdb reports TRBD2, a call that lacks DNA to check it against. The length of the CDR3 is 19 residues. Germline values: CDR1 SQVTM, CDR2 ANQGSEA. The CDR3 region is CSVESLLVSGGRPEETQYF.

The V gene is TRBV29-1, the J gene TRBJ2-3; TCRdb's D call of TRBD1 is untestable without DNA. The germline V gene has CDR1 SQVTM and CDR2 ANQGSEA. The CDR3 runs 11 residues. The CDR3: CSVDPGTGVFF.

The J gene is TRBJ2-2, the V gene TRBV13. The CDR3 consists of 14 residues. Germline V gene data show CDR1 as PRHDT and CDR2 as FYEKMQ (reference sequence). The CDR3 region is CASSLGQNTGELFF.

This chain joins TRBV29-1 and TRBJ2-7. The CDR3 covers 11 residues. Germline-derived CDR1 and CDR2 are SQVTM and ANQGSEA. CDR3 amino acids: CSVRGNYEQYF.

The chain couples TRBV5-6 to TRBJ1-1. The germline V gene has CDR1 SGHDT and CDR2 YYEEEE. The length of the CDR3 is 13 residues. The CDR3 is CASSLNGETEAFF.

The rearrangement uses TRBV5-6 and TRBJ1-1; TCRdb returns TRBD1, unconfirmable since there is no DNA. Germline CDR1 SGHDT, CDR2 YYEEEE. The CDR3 consists of 15 residues. CDR3 amino acids: CASSLVRGRDTEAFF.

V is TRBV12-3 or TRBV12-4 and J is TRBJ2-5; TCRdb outputs TRBD1, but without DNA this stays unchecked. CDR3 length: 13 amino acids. CDR3 protein: CASSPPGRETQYF.

CDR3 sequence: CASSLEGGGEQYF. This chain uses TRBV7-9 with TRBJ2-7; TCRdb calls TRBD1, which cannot be checked without DNA. Germline loops: CDR1 SEHNR, CDR2 FQNEAQ (reference sequence). The CDR3 loop spans 13 amino acids.

J is TRBJ2-3 and V is TRBV7-2; the D gene TCRdb calls, TRBD2, cannot be checked with no DNA. Germline V gene data show CDR1 as SGHTA and CDR2 as FQGNSA. The CDR3 length is 15 residues. This CDR3 reads CASSLELAGADTQYF.

The V and J genes are TRBV7-9 and TRBJ1-5. The length of the CDR3 is 15 residues. The germline V gene has CDR1 SEHNR and CDR2 FQNEAQ (reference sequence). CDR3 region: CASSLGGISNQPQHF.

The V and J genes are TRBV7-3 and TRBJ1-1. Germline CDR1 and CDR2: SGHTA and FQGTGA. The CDR3 covers 15 residues. CDR3 protein: CASSLTGRQGTEAFF.

V and J are TRBV7-9 and TRBJ2-3; the TCRdb call, TRBD1, lacks DNA for checking. CDR1 is SEHNR, CDR2 FQNEAQ, per germline (reference sequence). The CDR3 loop spans 14 amino acids. CDR3 loop: CASSSTGGADTQYF.

V gene TRBV12-3 or TRBV12-4 combines with J gene TRBJ1-1. CDR3 length: 14 residues. The CDR3: CASSIGRMNTEAFF.

This rearrangement joins TRBV29-1 to TRBJ2-1; TCRdb reports TRBD1, a call that lacks DNA to check it against. CDR1 and CDR2 from the germline V gene are SQVTM and ANQGSEA. The CDR3 spans 13 residues. CDR3 loop: CSVGQPPSNEQFF.

V is TRBV29-1 and J is TRBJ2-7; TCRdb lists TRBD2, though no DNA is available to test this call. Germline-derived CDR1 and CDR2 are SQVTM and ANQGSEA. The CDR3 has 13 amino acids. The CDR3 sequence is CSVEVGGNYEQYF.

The chain couples TRBV6-5 to TRBJ2-3; the D gene TCRdb calls, TRBD1, cannot be checked with no DNA. Germline-derived CDR1 and CDR2 are MNHEY and SVGAGI. The CDR3 contains 13 residues. This CDR3 reads CASSPPTGDTQYF.

The CDR3 sequence: CASSVGVAGDRNEQFF. The chain joins TRBV9 to TRBJ2-1; absent DNA, TCRdb's TRBD2 call cannot be checked. Germline V gene data show CDR1 as SGDLS and CDR2 as YYNGEE. This CDR3 has 16 amino acids.

This clonotype counts as medium-sized by frequency. This rearrangement joins TRBV12-3 or TRBV12-4 to TRBJ2-5; the TRBD1 assignment by TCRdb is unverifiable without DNA. The CDR3 has 15 residues. CDR3 sequence: CASIKRMAGEETQYF.

This chain connects TRBV19 to TRBJ1-1; the TCRdb D gene call, TRBD1, has no DNA to confirm it. This CDR3 spans 13 amino acids. Germline V lookup: CDR1 LNHDA, CDR2 SQIVND (reference sequence). This chain's CDR3 is CASSVSEGREAFF. Variable domain in full (rest from reference TRBV19 and TRBJ1-1): DGGITQSPKYLFRKEGQNVTLSCEQNLNHDAMYWYRQDPGQGLRLIYYSQIVNDFQKGDIAEGYSVSREKKESFPLTVTSAQKNPTAFYLCASSVSEGREAFFGQGTRLTVV.

V gene TRBV20-1 combines with J gene TRBJ2-3; TCRdb returns TRBD1, unconfirmable since there is no DNA. Germline lookup yields CDR1 DFQATT and CDR2 SNEGSKA (reference sequence). This CDR3 has 14 amino acids. CDR3 loop: CSASSDRGGDTQYF.

The chain recombines TRBV7-9 with TRBJ2-5. CDR3 size: 16 residues. Germline CDR1 and CDR2: SEHNR and FQNEAQ (reference sequence). This chain's CDR3 is CASSLLLRVNQETQYF.

The chain carries TRBV5-4 and TRBJ2-7; checking the TCRdb D call of TRBD2 is not possible without DNA. This CDR3 contains 13 residues. Per germline, CDR1 SGHNT and CDR2 YYREEE (reference sequence). CDR3 residues: CASSAQTSREQYF.

The V call is TRBV4-2, the J call TRBJ2-7; the D call of TRBD1 rests on TCRdb alone, since no DNA is present to check it. Per germline, CDR1 LGHNA and CDR2 YNFKEQ. This CDR3 has 15 residues. The CDR3: CASSHYPGQGNEQYF.